This T cell receptor (beta chain) originates from a study of vaccination effects on CD4 cells after COVID-19. The wider study: All study participants received two doses of BNT162b2 or mRNA-1273 vaccine. General study results and limits: Late post-vaccination samples showed marked contraction of infection- and vaccine-induced clones.

Antigen-specific CD4+ T cells were expanded (with viral peptide pools) by the ViraFEST assay ahead of sequencing. Culture lasted 10 days before CD4+ T cell isolation. Each vaccine recipient was nucleocapsid antibody negative and had no prior SARS-CoV-2 infection. With regard to this clone: Its antigen is not known.

Germline CDR1 is MDHEN and CDR2 is SYDVKM. The CDR3 is 11 residues long. Trimming removed 7 bases from V and 9 bases from J, with 11 bases in between. The table came from immunoSEQ multiplex PCR; TCRdb's copy has only in-frame clones and leaves some out. The repertoire includes about 79,000 clones, 74% of them detected once, and approximately 2% sits in the top ten. The sequencing used CD4+ T cells from PBMCs cultured with HCoV-229E spike peptides, collected before COVID-19 vaccination. The rearrangement joins TRBV28 to TRBJ2-3; no clear D gene. This TCR was sampled from a human donor who received a COVID-19 vaccine. The DNA of the CDR3 is TGTGCCAGCATTAATCGAGGAACGCAGTATTTT. This sequence encodes CASINRGTQYF.